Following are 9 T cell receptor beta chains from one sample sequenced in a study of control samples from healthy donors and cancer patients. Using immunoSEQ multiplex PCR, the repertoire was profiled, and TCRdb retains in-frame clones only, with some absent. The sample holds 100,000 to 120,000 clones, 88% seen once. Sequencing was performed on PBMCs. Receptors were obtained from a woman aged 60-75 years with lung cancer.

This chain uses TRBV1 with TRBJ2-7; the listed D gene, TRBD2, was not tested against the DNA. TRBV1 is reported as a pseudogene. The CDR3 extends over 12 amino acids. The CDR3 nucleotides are TGCACCAGCAGCCAAGAGTACTACGAGCAGTACTTC. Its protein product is CTSSQEYYEQYF.

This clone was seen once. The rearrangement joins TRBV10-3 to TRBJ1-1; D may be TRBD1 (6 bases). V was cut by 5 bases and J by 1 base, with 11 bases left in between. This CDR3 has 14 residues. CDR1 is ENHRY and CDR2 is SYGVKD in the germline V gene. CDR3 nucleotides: TGTGCCATCAGTCCAGGGGCCGCGAACACTGAAGCTTTCTTT. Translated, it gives CAISPGAANTEAFF.

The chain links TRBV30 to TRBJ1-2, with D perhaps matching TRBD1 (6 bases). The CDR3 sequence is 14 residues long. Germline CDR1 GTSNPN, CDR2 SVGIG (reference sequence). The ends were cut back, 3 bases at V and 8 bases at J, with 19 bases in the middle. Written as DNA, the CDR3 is TGTGCCTGGAGACTCCAGGGGACCCGGTTCGGCTACACCTTC. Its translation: CAWRLQGTRFGYTF.

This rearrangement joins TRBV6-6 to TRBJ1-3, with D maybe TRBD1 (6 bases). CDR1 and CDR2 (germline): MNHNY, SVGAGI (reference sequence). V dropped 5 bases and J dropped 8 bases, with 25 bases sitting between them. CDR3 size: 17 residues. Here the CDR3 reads CASSQILRDNGPDTIYF. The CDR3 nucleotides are TGTGCCAGCAGTCAAATTTTAAGGGACAACGGACCGGACACCATATATTTT.

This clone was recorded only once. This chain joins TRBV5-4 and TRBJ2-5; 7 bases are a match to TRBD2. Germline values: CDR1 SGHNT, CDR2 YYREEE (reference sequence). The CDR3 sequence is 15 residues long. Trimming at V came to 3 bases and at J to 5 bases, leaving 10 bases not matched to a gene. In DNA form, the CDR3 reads TGTGCCAGCAGCTCCCCGGCGGGAGTGAGGGAGACCCAGTACTTC. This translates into CASSSPAGVRETQYF.

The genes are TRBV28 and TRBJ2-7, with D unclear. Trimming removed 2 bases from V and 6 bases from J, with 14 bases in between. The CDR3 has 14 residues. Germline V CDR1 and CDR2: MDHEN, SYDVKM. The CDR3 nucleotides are TGTGCCAGCAGTTTAGGCGGCCCGCGGAGCGAGCAGTACTTC. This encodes CASSLGGPRSEQYF.

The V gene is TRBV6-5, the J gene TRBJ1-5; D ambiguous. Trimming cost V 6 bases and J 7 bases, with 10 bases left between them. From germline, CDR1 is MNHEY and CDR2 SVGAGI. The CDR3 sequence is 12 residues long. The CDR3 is CASRSRGQPQHF. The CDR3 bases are TGTGCCAGCAGGTCGCGTGGGCAGCCCCAGCATTTT.

CDR3 residues: CASSSTHLPGEQFF. The CDR3 nucleotides are TGTGCCAGCAGCTCTACTCACCTTCCTGGTGAGCAGTTCTTC. The chain uses TRBV7-9 and TRBJ2-1, with D uncertain. CDR3 length: 14 amino acids. V gave up 4 bases and J gave up 9 bases, with 16 bases separating them. The germline gives CDR1 SEHNR, CDR2 FQNEAQ (reference sequence). The full variable domain, in which reference TRBV7-9 and TRBJ2-1 provide the parts outside the CDR3, is DTGVSQNPRHKITKRGQNVTFRCDPISEHNRLYWYRQTLGQGPEFLTYFQNEAQLEKSRLLSDRFSAERPKGSFSTLEIQRTEQGDSAMYLCASSSTHLPGEQFFGPGTRLTVL.

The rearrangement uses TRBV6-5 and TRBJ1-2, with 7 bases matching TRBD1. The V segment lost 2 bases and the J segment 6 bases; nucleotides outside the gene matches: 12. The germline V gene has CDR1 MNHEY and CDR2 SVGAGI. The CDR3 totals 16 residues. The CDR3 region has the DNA TGTGCCAGCAGTTACACCCGACAGGGTAGTATCAATGGCTACACCTTC. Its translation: CASSYTRQGSINGYTF.